This entry lists 17 T cell receptor beta chains sequenced from one sample in a study of regulatory T cells in long-lasting Graves disease. Documented time point: newly diagnosed GD, antithyroid drugs for less than 3 months. PBMC RNA was the source of the TCR library. In building TCR beta libraries, iRepertoire HTBI primers were used together with Arm-PCR of CDR3 regions. TCRdb reprocessed the multiplex PCR reads via MiXCR and lists one record per CDR3 protein. The top ten hold approximately 15% of the sample, which has about 240,000 distinct CDR3 sequences, 20% seen once. The sample was peripheral blood mononuclear cells (PBMCs), taken at new diagnosis, from a patient treated with antithyroid drugs. These receptor sequences come from a female donor with Graves disease.

With respect to this clonotype: A far larger clone is a single base away, which makes a read error likely. J is TRBJ2-5 and V is TRBV7-3, with 9 bases matching TRBD2. The DNA matches TRBJ2-1 better at its end, which makes the J call doubtful. The CDR3 is made up of 15 amino acids. Germline CDR1 and CDR2: SGHTA and FQGTGA. Here the CDR3 DNA reads TGTGCCAGCAGCCCTCGACTAGCGGACCAAGAGACCCAGTTCTTC. Protein sequence: CASSPRLADQETQFF.

In this sample, this clonotype turned up once. The V and J genes are TRBV5-4 and TRBJ2-3; D is unresolved. The CDR3 extends over 13 amino acids. Germline-derived CDR1 and CDR2 are SGHNT and YYREEE (reference sequence). V lost 0 bases, J lost 4 bases, and 6 bases lay in between. The CDR3 DNA sequence: TGTGCCAGCAGCTTGGGGAGATCAGATACGCAGTATTTT. Translation gives CASSLGRSDTQYF.

The sample holds many counts of this clonotype. This chain uses TRBV6-1 with TRBJ2-7, with TRBD2 matching 7 bases. In germline, CDR1 is MNHNS, CDR2 SASEGT. The length of the CDR3 is 14 residues. The ends lost 5 bases at V and 3 bases at J; junction bases unmatched: 7. CDR3 residues: CASSPTWTSYEQYF. CDR3 coding DNA: TGTGCCAGCAGTCCGACGTGGACTAGCTACGAGCAGTACTTC.

This clonotype has a count of ten or more. The chain couples TRBV28 to TRBJ1-1; D call uncertain. V was shortened by 2 bases and J by 2 bases, with 12 bases between the two germline ends. The CDR3 has 15 amino acids. CDR1 and CDR2 from the germline V gene are MDHEN and SYDVKM. CDR3 region: CASSLRGNTNTEAFF. The CDR3 DNA is TGTGCCAGCAGTTTACGAGGGAACACCAACACTGAAGCTTTCTTT.

This clonotype was recorded at least ten times. DNA for the CDR3: TGTGCCTCATCGGTACAGGGTGATGAAAAACTGTTTTTT. Amino acid sequence: CASSVQGDEKLFF. The gene calls are TRBV10-3 and TRBJ1-4; D is possibly TRBD1 (6 bases). The CDR3 extends over 13 amino acids. Germline CDR1 is ENHRY and CDR2 is SYGVKD. Trimming stripped 11 bases from V and 6 bases from J, with 16 bases between.

In this sample, this clonotype turned up many times. This chain joins TRBV28 and TRBJ2-7; 8 bases are a match to TRBD2. The CDR3 covers 15 residues. Germline CDR1 MDHEN, CDR2 SYDVKM. With 3 bases clipped from V and 1 base from J, the junction kept 5 bases outside the gene matches. The CDR3 DNA is TGTGCCAGCAGTTTCCCAGCGGGGGTATCCTACGAGCAGTACTTC. It is translated as CASSFPAGVSYEQYF.

This clonotype was observed many times. The rearrangement joins TRBV11-2 to TRBJ2-5; D may be TRBD1 (6 bases). Germline V gives CDR1 SGHAT, CDR2 FQNNGV. V lost 5 bases, J lost 3 bases, and 13 bases lay in between. The CDR3 has 14 residues. CDR3 DNA: TGTGCCAGCAGCCACCTCCGGACAGAAGAGACCCAGTACTTC. Its translation is CASSHLRTEETQYF.

This clonotype was seen at least ten times. CDR3 loop: CAWSQQGYEQYF. CDR3 DNA sequence: TGTGCCTGGTCCCAGCAGGGCTACGAGCAGTACTTC. The chain uses TRBV30 and TRBJ2-7, with D possibly being TRBD1 (5 bases). V shed 5 bases and J shed 3 bases, with 11 bases lying between them. Per germline, CDR1 GTSNPN and CDR2 SVGIG (reference sequence). This CDR3 is built from 12 residues.

The table lists this clonotype with many counts. The chain's CDR3 is CASSLGRGARSYEQYF. The CDR3 DNA reads TGTGCCAGCAGTTTGGGTCGGGGGGCTCGTTCCTACGAGCAGTACTTC. The J gene is TRBJ2-7, the V gene TRBV12-3 or TRBV12-4; D is possibly TRBD2 (7 bases). Trimming cost V 3 bases and J 1 base, with 16 bases left between them. The CDR3 is 16 residues long.

This clonotype was counted only a few times. An end of the junction does not agree with germline; a read error may underlie this. The CDR3 protein is CANSHTQATLGSPPDTQYF. The DNA for the CDR3 is TGCGCCAACAGCCATACCCAGGCCACCCTCGGGAGTCCACCAGATACGCAGTATTTT. The chain uses TRBV4-3 and TRBJ2-3, with D perhaps matching TRBD2 (6 bases). The CDR3 length is 19 residues. Germline V lookup: CDR1 LGHNA, CDR2 YSLEER.

The gene calls are TRBV30 and TRBJ1-5; the D is unclear. The CDR3 consists of 14 residues. CDR1 and CDR2 (germline): GTSNPN, SVGIG (reference sequence). V was clipped by 1 base and J by 6 bases, with 13 bases between them. Here the CDR3 DNA reads TGTGCCTGGAGTGAGTCAGGCGGCGGTCAGCCCCAGCATTTT. Residues: CAWSESGGGQPQHF.

For this clonotype: The junction differs from germline at one of its ends, possibly a read error. In nucleotides, the CDR3 is TGTGCCAACAGCTCCGTCGGGGACCCCTACGAGCAGTACTTC. This translates into CANSSVGDPYEQYF. The chain combines TRBV7-9 with TRBJ2-7; the D call may be TRBD1 or TRBD2 (5 bases each). Germline CDR1 reads SEHNR; CDR2 reads FQNEAQ (reference sequence). CDR3 length: 14 amino acids.

This clonotype was counted only a few times. The CDR3 does not end in the conserved phenylalanine or tryptophan, so this is likely a read error. The V gene is TRBV7-2, the J gene TRBJ1-5, with no clear D. The ends were cut back, 1 base at V and 1 base at J, with 8 bases in the middle. The CDR3 length is 15 residues. Germline V CDR1 and CDR2: SGHTA, FQGNSA. DNA for the CDR3: TGTGCCAGCAGCTTAGTTGGTGGCAGCAATCAGCCCCAGCATTCT. Translation gives CASSLVGGSNQPQHS.

As for this clonotype: A read error may explain this, as a much larger clone is one base away. The conserved final phenylalanine or tryptophan is absent from the CDR3, which likely points to a read error. The V gene is TRBV5-1, the J gene TRBJ2-7; tentatively, D is TRBD1 (6 bases). Germline V CDR1 and CDR2: SGHRS, YFSETQ. The CDR3 is made up of 12 amino acids. Trimming cost V 4 bases and J 4 bases, with 9 bases left between them. The CDR3 protein is CASSQGNYEQYL. In DNA, the CDR3 is TGCGCCAGCAGCCAGGGGAATTACGAGCAGTACCTC.

This clonotype appeared a few times. The V call is TRBV27, the J call TRBJ2-7; D may be TRBD2 (6 bases). Trimming took off 6 bases at V and 5 bases at J, with 14 bases between the two ends. Germline CDR1 and CDR2: MNHEY and SMNVEV (reference sequence). This CDR3 has 13 amino acids. The CDR3 loop reads CASRSGLWDEQYF. Written as DNA, the CDR3 is TGTGCCAGCAGATCCGGACTATGGGACGAGCAGTACTTC.

On this clonotype: With a much larger clone just one base away, this may be a read error. V gene TRBV29-1 combines with J gene TRBJ1-4, with D perhaps matching TRBD1 (5 bases). This CDR3 is built from 16 residues. Germline CDR1 SQVTM, CDR2 ANQGSEA. V was trimmed by 8 bases and J by 5 bases, leaving 24 bases between them. Written as DNA, the CDR3 is TGCAGCCCGACCGCCATTACAGGCGCCCCGAATGAAAAACTGTTTTTT. Its protein is CSPTAITGAPNEKLFF.

This clonotype was detected many times. The chain employs TRBV12-3 or TRBV12-4 and TRBJ2-7; D unclear. CDR3 length: 14 residues. V shed 7 bases and J shed 2 bases, with 15 bases lying between them. The CDR3 DNA is TGTGCCAGCAAACCCACCGAACACCCCTACGAGCAGTACTTC. This gives the protein CASKPTEHPYEQYF.